One and the same sample provided the 6 T cell receptor beta chains below, sequenced in a study of cytomegalovirus exposure and HLA in healthy donors. Primers for the PCR totalled 60 Vbeta and 13 Jbeta. Some clones are missing from TCRdb's copy, which holds only in-frame ones; the method was immunoSEQ multiplex PCR. The sample includes roughly 98,000 clones, around 79% of them seen just once. Sequenced material: PBMCs. Every receptor here comes from a woman aged 70-85 years in good health and CMV-seropositive.

This sequence joins TRBV6-4 and TRBJ2-6; D unclear. From germline, CDR1 is MRHNA and CDR2 SNTAGT. V was clipped by 2 bases and J by 0 bases, with 2 bases between them. CDR3 length: 14 residues. The CDR3 spells CASSDRSGANVLTF. CDR3 sequence (DNA): TGTGCCAGCAGTGACCGCTCTGGGGCCAACGTCCTGACTTTC.

The rearrangement joins TRBV28 to TRBJ1-2; no firm D call. This CDR3 spans 14 amino acids. Germline V gene lookup returns CDR1 MDHEN and CDR2 SYDVKM. The V end lost 10 bases, the J end lost 5 bases, and 20 bases lay between the germline ends. CDR3 bases: TGTGCCATCCCGTCCTCCCAGGTCACTTATGGCTACACCTTC. Its protein product is CAIPSSQVTYGYTF.

The V call is TRBV7-6, the J call TRBJ1-2; 8 bases agree with TRBD1. From germline, CDR1 is SGHVS and CDR2 FNYEAQ. V trimming: 6 bases; J trimming: 3 bases; junction bases outside the gene matches: 3. CDR3 size: 13 residues. For the CDR3, the DNA is TGTGCCAGCAGTTCGACAGGGGACTATGGCTACACCTTC. This translates into CASSSTGDYGYTF. Filled out from reference TRBV7-6 and TRBJ1-2, the complete variable domain reads GAGVSQSPRYKVTKRGQDVALRCDPISGHVSLYWYRQALGQGPEFLTYFNYEAQQDKSGLPNDRFSAERPEGSISTLTIQRTEQRDSAMYRCASSSTGDYGYTFGSGTRLTVV.

V usage is TRBV19 and J usage is TRBJ2-1, with 9 bases identical to TRBD2. In germline, CDR1 is LNHDA, CDR2 SQIVND (reference sequence). Unmatched junction bases numbered 11, after V lost 2 bases and J lost 9 bases. CDR3 length equals 16 residues. CDR3 in amino acids: CASSIRPSGVLAEQFF. The DNA for the CDR3 is TGTGCCAGTAGTATACGCCCTAGCGGGGTACTAGCTGAGCAGTTCTTC. Combining the CDR3 with reference TRBV19 and TRBJ2-1 gives the whole variable domain DGGITQSPKYLFRKEGQNVTLSCEQNLNHDAMYWYRQDPGQGLRLIYYSQIVNDFQKGDIAEGYSVSREKKESFPLTVTSAQKNPTAFYLCASSIRPSGVLAEQFFGPGTRLTVL.

The chain links TRBV7-2 to TRBJ1-1; maybe TRBD1 (5 bases). This CDR3 comprises 18 residues. V was trimmed by 4 bases and J by 5 bases, leaving 26 bases between them. Germline CDR1 reads SGHTA; CDR2 reads FQGNSA. CDR3 nucleotides: TGTGCCAGCAGCTCCCGGATGGGAGGGTATACTGGGGCGACTGAAGCTTTCTTT. This sequence encodes CASSSRMGGYTGATEAFF.

This clone was recorded a few times. The V gene is TRBV11-2, the J gene TRBJ1-4, with no clear D. Germline V gene sequence: CDR1 SGHAT, CDR2 FQNNGV. Trimming pared 5 bases from V and 4 bases from J, leaving 11 bases between. The CDR3 has 14 residues. CDR3 bases: TGTGCCAGCAGCCCGGGTGCGGGTAATGAAAAACTGTTTTTT. Encoded protein: CASSPGAGNEKLFF.